Listed below are T cell receptor beta chains from one sample, sequenced in a study of metastatic and nonmetastatic thyroid tumors. Through MiXCR, TCRdb re-clonotyped the PCR reads. The sample records roughly 46,000 clones, around 25% being singletons. Sequencing was done on a sample of blood. Receptors were obtained from a male donor with papillary thyroid cancer or a benign thyroid nodule (not recorded which). Some clones in this sample may be carry-over from other donors' samples. The CDR3 runs from the conserved cysteine through the conserved F or W. D genes are given only for firm matches.

d_gene: TRBD2
v_gene: TRBV18
j_gene: TRBJ2-1
CDR3aa: CASSPTSGSGNEQFF

d_gene: TRBD2
v_gene: TRBV6-1
j_gene: TRBJ2-2
CDR3aa: CASSRSGTLNTGELFF

d_gene: -
v_gene: TRBV5-1
j_gene: TRBJ1-1
CDR3aa: CASSYASGYTEAFF

d_gene: -
v_gene: TRBV20-1
j_gene: TRBJ2-7
CDR3aa: CSANTRSGYEQYF

d_gene: -
v_gene: TRBV20-1
j_gene: TRBJ1-6
CDR3aa: CSARDAPTERGSPLHF

d_gene: -
v_gene: TRBV6-2/TRBV6-3
j_gene: TRBJ2-2
CDR3aa: CASRIGGTGELFF

d_gene: TRBD1
v_gene: TRBV5-5
j_gene: TRBJ2-7
CDR3aa: CASRSPGQGSYEQYF

d_gene: -
v_gene: TRBV30
j_gene: TRBJ1-2
CDR3aa: CALQSNYGYTF

d_gene: -
v_gene: TRBV6-1
j_gene: TRBJ1-1
CDR3aa: CATRVGGEAFF

d_gene: TRBD2
v_gene: TRBV5-1
j_gene: TRBJ2-1
CDR3aa: CASSLAVAGGQNEQFF

d_gene: -
v_gene: TRBV19
j_gene: TRBJ2-7
CDR3aa: CASSRGLYEQYF

d_gene: -
v_gene: TRBV9
j_gene: TRBJ2-7
CDR3aa: CASSARVGSLDEQYF

d_gene: TRBD2
v_gene: TRBV7-3
j_gene: TRBJ2-3
CDR3aa: CASRFGAGVSDTQYF

d_gene: TRBD1
v_gene: TRBV5-1
j_gene: TRBJ2-5
CDR3aa: CASSHGDRGQRETQYF

d_gene: TRBD2
v_gene: TRBV20-1
j_gene: TRBJ2-2
CDR3aa: CSARSGGNTGELFF

d_gene: TRBD2
v_gene: TRBV11-2
j_gene: TRBJ2-7
CDR3aa: CASSLRILAGAEQYF

d_gene: -
v_gene: TRBV24-1
j_gene: TRBJ2-7
CDR3aa: CATSDSQGYEQYF

d_gene: -
v_gene: TRBV6-2/TRBV6-3
j_gene: TRBJ1-5
CDR3aa: CASSYQGQQPQHF

d_gene: -
v_gene: TRBV9
j_gene: TRBJ1-6
CDR3aa: CASSAVPGPINSPLHF

d_gene: -
v_gene: TRBV30
j_gene: TRBJ1-6
CDR3aa: CAWSVGTENSPLHF

d_gene: -
v_gene: TRBV11-2
j_gene: TRBJ2-1
CDR3aa: CASSQRQDSYNEQFF

d_gene: -
v_gene: TRBV27
j_gene: TRBJ2-2
CDR3aa: CASSFRKNTGELFF

d_gene: -
v_gene: TRBV30
j_gene: TRBJ2-3
CDR3aa: CAWSVRGYTDTQYF

d_gene: TRBD1
v_gene: TRBV6-1
j_gene: TRBJ1-3
CDR3aa: CASSARTGSGNTIYF

d_gene: TRBD1
v_gene: TRBV5-1
j_gene: TRBJ1-2
CDR3aa: CASAGQGNYGYTF

d_gene: -
v_gene: TRBV4-3
j_gene: TRBJ1-4
CDR3aa: CASSPEYRSEKLFF

d_gene: -
v_gene: TRBV6-1
j_gene: TRBJ2-3
CDR3aa: CASSEATTQYF

d_gene: TRBD2
v_gene: TRBV20-1
j_gene: TRBJ2-1
CDR3aa: CSARDPRRGGNEQFF

d_gene: -
v_gene: TRBV6-1
j_gene: TRBJ2-5
CDR3aa: CASSYGGGARETQYF

d_gene: -
v_gene: TRBV2
j_gene: TRBJ2-5
CDR3aa: CASSERETQYF

d_gene: -
v_gene: TRBV18
j_gene: TRBJ2-2
CDR3aa: CASSPSKVGELFF

d_gene: -
v_gene: TRBV6-1
j_gene: TRBJ2-7
CDR3aa: CAIHLEAPTYEQYF

d_gene: TRBD1
v_gene: TRBV4-3
j_gene: TRBJ1-2
CDR3aa: CASSTQGAAGYGYTF

d_gene: -
v_gene: TRBV28
j_gene: TRBJ2-7
CDR3aa: CASSLLPCLHRSYEQYF

d_gene: -
v_gene: TRBV11-2
j_gene: TRBJ2-1
CDR3aa: CASSLSRGAYNEQFF

d_gene: -
v_gene: TRBV11-3
j_gene: TRBJ1-1
CDR3aa: CASSLIGQVNTEAFF

d_gene: -
v_gene: TRBV6-5
j_gene: TRBJ2-7
CDR3aa: CASSYGGREQYF

d_gene: -
v_gene: TRBV15
j_gene: TRBJ1-2
CDR3aa: CATSSDPGESYYGYTF

d_gene: -
v_gene: TRBV6-1
j_gene: TRBJ1-5
CDR3aa: CASRNRQINQPQHF

d_gene: TRBD1
v_gene: TRBV5-1
j_gene: TRBJ1-1
CDR3aa: CASSLDGRGMNTEAFF

d_gene: TRBD2
v_gene: TRBV7-9
j_gene: TRBJ2-1
CDR3aa: CASSPRGREGLNEQFF

d_gene: TRBD2
v_gene: TRBV20-1
j_gene: TRBJ2-1
CDR3aa: CSARDKSSTSGSSYNEQFF

d_gene: -
v_gene: TRBV7-2
j_gene: TRBJ1-5
CDR3aa: CASSLLGRQPQHF

d_gene: -
v_gene: TRBV5-6
j_gene: TRBJ1-2
CDR3aa: CASSWGGGRASPIYGYTF

d_gene: TRBD1
v_gene: TRBV6-2/TRBV6-3
j_gene: TRBJ1-2
CDR3aa: CASSYGTGRISYTF

d_gene: -
v_gene: TRBV30
j_gene: TRBJ2-3
CDR3aa: CAWTSGSLTDTQYF

d_gene: -
v_gene: TRBV6-4
j_gene: TRBJ2-1
CDR3aa: CASSDLVVGNEQFF

d_gene: TRBD2
v_gene: TRBV5-1
j_gene: TRBJ2-7
CDR3aa: CASSVTSGVVYEQYF

d_gene: TRBD1
v_gene: TRBV6-1
j_gene: TRBJ2-1
CDR3aa: CASSPRTGGSYNEQFF

d_gene: -
v_gene: TRBV11-2
j_gene: TRBJ2-1
CDR3aa: CASSLMGDYNEQFF

d_gene: -
v_gene: TRBV7-9
j_gene: TRBJ1-1
CDR3aa: CASSLVREPEAFF

d_gene: -
v_gene: TRBV4-1
j_gene: TRBJ1-4
CDR3aa: CASSQDSYRSNEKLFF

d_gene: -
v_gene: TRBV19
j_gene: TRBJ2-7
CDR3aa: CASSMPFYEQYF

d_gene: TRBD2
v_gene: TRBV27
j_gene: TRBJ2-1
CDR3aa: CASSPSGRAWVDWNEQFF

d_gene: -
v_gene: TRBV9
j_gene: TRBJ2-2
CDR3aa: CASSAELAANTGELFF

d_gene: TRBD2
v_gene: TRBV20-1
j_gene: TRBJ2-7
CDR3aa: CSAPAGGGLAYEQYF

d_gene: -
v_gene: TRBV5-1
j_gene: TRBJ1-3
CDR3aa: CASSLAGGLYGNTIYF

d_gene: -
v_gene: TRBV20-1
j_gene: TRBJ2-3
CDR3aa: CSARVQERGSTDTQYF

d_gene: -
v_gene: TRBV5-1
j_gene: TRBJ1-1
CDR3aa: CASRLQVNTEAFF